This T cell receptor (beta chain) was retrieved from a study of early T cells in non-severe SARS-CoV-2 infection. About the study: Sequenced material consisted of bulk RNA (from unsorted whole blood), and chains were unpaired. Study observations and caveats: Missing private and CD4 specificities, VDJdb matching favored anti-spike CD8 responses.

This clonotype was seen more than once but under ten times. The antigen remains undetermined. Attached unique molecular identifiers marked individual cDNA molecules. TCRdb redid the calling of the 5' RACE reads with MiXCR, one entry per CDR3 protein. The sample lists some 25,000 distinct CDR3 sequences, around 5.4% seen once, with 0.92% in the top ten. Germline V CDR1 and CDR2: ENHRY, SYGVKD. Trimming left V 3 bases short and J 3 bases short, with 13 bases between. The CDR3 is 15 amino acids. The sample consisted of whole blood. The sequence derives from an adult who was a healthcare worker with PCR-confirmed SARS-CoV-2 infection or an uninfected control (not recorded which). The chain links TRBV10-3 to TRBJ2-3; D tentatively fits TRBD1 or TRBD2 (5 bases each). The CDR3 coding sequence is TGTGCCATCAGTGACCGGGACCAAATGACAGATACGCAGTATTTT. Protein sequence: CAISDRDQMTDTQYF.